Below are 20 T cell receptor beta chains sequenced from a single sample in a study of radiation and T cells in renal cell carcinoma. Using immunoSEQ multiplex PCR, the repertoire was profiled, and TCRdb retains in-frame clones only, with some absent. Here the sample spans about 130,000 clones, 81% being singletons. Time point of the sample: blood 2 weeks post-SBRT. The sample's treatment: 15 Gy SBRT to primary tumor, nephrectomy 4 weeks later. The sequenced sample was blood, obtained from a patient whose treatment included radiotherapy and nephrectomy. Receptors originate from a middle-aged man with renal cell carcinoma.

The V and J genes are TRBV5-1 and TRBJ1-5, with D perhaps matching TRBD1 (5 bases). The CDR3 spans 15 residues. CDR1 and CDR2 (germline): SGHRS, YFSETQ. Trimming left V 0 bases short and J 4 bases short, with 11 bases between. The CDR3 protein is CASSLDGGTNQPQHF. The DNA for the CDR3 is TGCGCCAGCAGCTTGGATGGGGGAACAAATCAGCCCCAGCATTTT.

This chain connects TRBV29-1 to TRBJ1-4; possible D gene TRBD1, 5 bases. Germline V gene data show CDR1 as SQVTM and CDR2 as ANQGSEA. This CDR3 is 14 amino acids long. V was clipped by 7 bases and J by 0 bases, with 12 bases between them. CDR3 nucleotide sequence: TGCAGCGGGGGGGGGTCAGCAACTAATGAAAAACTGTTTTTT. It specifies CSGGGSATNEKLFF.

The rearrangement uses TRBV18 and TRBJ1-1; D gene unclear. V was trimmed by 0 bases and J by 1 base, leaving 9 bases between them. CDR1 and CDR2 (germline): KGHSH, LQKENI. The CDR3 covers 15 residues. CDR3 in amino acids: CASSPPGSQNTEAFF. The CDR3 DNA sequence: TGTGCCAGCTCACCACCGGGGAGTCAGAACACTGAAGCTTTCTTT.

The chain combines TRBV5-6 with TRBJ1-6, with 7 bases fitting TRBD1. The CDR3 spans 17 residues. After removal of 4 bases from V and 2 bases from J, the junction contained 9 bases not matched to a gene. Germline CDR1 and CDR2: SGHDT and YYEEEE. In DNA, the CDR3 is TGTGCCAGCAGCAGCGGACAGGCGGGGACCTATAATTCACCCCTCCACTTT. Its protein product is CASSSGQAGTYNSPLHF.

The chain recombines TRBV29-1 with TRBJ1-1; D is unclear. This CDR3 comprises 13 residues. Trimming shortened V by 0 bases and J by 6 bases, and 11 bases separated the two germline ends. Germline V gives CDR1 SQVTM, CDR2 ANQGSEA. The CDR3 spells CSVEDQHGAEAFF. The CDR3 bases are TGCAGCGTTGAAGATCAACATGGGGCTGAAGCTTTCTTT. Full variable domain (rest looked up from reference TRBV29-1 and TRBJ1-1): SAVISQKPSRDICQRGTSLTIQCQVDSQVTMMFWYRQQPGQSLTLIATANQGSEATYESGFVIDKFPISRPNLTFSTLTVSNMSPEDSSIYLCSVEDQHGAEAFFGQGTRLTVV.

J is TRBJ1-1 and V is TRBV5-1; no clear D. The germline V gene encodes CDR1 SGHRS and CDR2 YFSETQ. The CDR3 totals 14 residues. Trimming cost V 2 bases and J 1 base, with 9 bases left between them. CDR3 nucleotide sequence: TGCGCCAGCAGCTTTGGGGATGGGAACACTGAAGCTTTCTTT. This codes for CASSFGDGNTEAFF. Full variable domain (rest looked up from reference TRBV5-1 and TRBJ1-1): KAGVTQTPRYLIKTRGQQVTLSCSPISGHRSVSWYQQTPGQGLQFLFEYFSETQRNKGNFPGRFSGRQFSNSRSEMNVSTLELGDSALYLCASSFGDGNTEAFFGQGTRLTVV.

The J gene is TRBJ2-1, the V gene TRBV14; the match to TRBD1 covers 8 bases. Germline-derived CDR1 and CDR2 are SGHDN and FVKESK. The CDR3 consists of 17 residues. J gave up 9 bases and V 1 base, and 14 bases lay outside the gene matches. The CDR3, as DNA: TGTGCCAGCAGCCAAGGTAGGAGGCAGGGGGCGCGGAGTGAGCAGTTCTTC. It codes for CASSQGRRQGARSEQFF.

The CDR3 spells CATGTGDNQPQHF. The CDR3 nucleotides read TGTGCCACCGGGACAGGGGACAATCAGCCCCAGCATTTT. The rearrangement links TRBV2 to TRBJ1-5, with 10 bases aligning to TRBD1. Germline CDR1 SNHLY, CDR2 FYNNEI. This CDR3 region has 13 residues. V gave up 10 bases and J gave up 3 bases; unmatched junction bases: 3.

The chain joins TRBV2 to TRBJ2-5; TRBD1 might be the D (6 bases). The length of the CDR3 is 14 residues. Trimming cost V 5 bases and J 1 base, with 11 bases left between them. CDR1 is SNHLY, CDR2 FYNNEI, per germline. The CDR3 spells CASSREGGQETQYF. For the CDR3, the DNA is TGTGCCAGCAGTCGGGAAGGGGGCCAAGAGACCCAGTACTTC.

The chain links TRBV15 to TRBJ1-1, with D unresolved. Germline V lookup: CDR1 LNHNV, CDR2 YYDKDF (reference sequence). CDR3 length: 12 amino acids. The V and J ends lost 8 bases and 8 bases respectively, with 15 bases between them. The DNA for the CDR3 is TGTGCCACCGGAACCCGTGGGAAGGAAGCTTTCTTT. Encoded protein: CATGTRGKEAFF.

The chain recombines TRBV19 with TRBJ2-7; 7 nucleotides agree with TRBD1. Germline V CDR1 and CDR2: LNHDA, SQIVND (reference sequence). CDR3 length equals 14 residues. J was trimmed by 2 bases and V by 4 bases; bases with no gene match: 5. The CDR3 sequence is CASSNRDRAYEQYF. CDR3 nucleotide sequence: TGTGCCAGTAGTAACCGGGACAGAGCCTACGAGCAGTACTTC.

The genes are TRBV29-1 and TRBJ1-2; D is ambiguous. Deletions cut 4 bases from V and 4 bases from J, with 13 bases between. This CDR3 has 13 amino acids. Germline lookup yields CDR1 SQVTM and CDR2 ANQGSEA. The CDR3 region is CSVAYDGSYGYTF. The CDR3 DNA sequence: TGCAGCGTTGCCTACGACGGAAGCTATGGCTACACCTTC.

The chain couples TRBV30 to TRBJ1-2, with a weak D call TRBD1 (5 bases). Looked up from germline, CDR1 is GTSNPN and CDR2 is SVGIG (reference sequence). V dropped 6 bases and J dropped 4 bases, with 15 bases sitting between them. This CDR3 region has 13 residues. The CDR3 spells CACTQGAPYGYTF. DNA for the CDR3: TGTGCCTGTACCCAGGGAGCACCCTATGGCTACACCTTC.

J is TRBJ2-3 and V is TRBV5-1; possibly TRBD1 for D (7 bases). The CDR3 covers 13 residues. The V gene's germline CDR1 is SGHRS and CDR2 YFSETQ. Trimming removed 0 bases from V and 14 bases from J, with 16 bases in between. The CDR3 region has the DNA TGCGCCAGCAGCTTGGCCTTGGAGGGGGCTTTGTATTTT. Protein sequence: CASSLALEGALYF.

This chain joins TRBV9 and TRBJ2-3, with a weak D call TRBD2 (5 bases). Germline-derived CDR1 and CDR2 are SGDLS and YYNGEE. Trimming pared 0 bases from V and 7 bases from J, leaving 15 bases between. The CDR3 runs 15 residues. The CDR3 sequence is CASSVGVGSGNTQYF. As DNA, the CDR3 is TGTGCCAGCAGCGTAGGGGTAGGTTCGGGAAATACGCAGTATTTT.

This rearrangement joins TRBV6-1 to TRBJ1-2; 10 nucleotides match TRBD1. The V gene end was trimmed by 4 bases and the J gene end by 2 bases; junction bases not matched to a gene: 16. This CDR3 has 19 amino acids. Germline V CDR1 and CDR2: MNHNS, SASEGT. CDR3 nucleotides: TGTGCCAGCAGTGGGTATGCCCGGGACAGGGGAGTAATAAACTATGGCTACACCTTC. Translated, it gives CASSGYARDRGVINYGYTF.

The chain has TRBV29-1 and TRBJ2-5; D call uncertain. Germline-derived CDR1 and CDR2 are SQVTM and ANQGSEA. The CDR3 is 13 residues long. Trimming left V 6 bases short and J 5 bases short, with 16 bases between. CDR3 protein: CSVFPPASETQYF. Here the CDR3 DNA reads TGCAGCGTCTTCCCCCCAGCCAGCGAGACCCAGTACTTC.

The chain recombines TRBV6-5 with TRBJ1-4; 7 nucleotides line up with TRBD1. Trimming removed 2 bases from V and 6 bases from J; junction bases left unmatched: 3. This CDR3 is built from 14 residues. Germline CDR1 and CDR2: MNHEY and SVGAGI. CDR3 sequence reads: CASSYKGADEKLFF. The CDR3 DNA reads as TGTGCCAGCAGTTACAAGGGGGCAGATGAAAAACTGTTTTTT.

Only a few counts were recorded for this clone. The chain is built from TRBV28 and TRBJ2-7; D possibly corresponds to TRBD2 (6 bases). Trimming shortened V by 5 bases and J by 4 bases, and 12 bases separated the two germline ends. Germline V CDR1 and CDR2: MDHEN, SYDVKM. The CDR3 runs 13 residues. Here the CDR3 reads CASSPPGLYEQYF. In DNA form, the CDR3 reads TGTGCCAGCAGTCCACCGGGACTGTACGAGCAGTACTTC.

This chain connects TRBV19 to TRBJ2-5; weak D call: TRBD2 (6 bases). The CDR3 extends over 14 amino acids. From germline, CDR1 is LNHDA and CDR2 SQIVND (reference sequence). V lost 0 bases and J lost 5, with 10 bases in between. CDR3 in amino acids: CASSIEEGRETQYF. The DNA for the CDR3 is TGTGCCAGTAGTATAGAGGAGGGACGGGAGACCCAGTACTTC.